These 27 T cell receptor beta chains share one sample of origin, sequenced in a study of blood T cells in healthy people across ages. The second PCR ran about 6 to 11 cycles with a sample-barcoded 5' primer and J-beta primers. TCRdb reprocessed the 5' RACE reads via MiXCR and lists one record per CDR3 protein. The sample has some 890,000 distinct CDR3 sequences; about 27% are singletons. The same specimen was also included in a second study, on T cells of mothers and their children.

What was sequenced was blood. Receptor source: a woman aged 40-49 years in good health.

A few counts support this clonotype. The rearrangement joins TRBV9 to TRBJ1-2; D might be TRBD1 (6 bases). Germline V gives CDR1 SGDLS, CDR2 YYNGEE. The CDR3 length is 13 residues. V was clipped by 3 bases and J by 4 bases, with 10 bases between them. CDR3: CASSDRDTYGYTF. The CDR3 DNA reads TGTGCCAGCAGCGACCGGGACACCTATGGCTACACCTTC.

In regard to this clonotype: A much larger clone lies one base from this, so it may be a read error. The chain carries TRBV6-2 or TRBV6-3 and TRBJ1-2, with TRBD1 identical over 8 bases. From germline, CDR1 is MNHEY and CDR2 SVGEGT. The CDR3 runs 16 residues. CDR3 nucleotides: TGTGCCAGCAATTACTCGGCGGGACAGGTTAACTATGGCTACACCTTC. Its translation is CASNYSAGQVNYGYTF.

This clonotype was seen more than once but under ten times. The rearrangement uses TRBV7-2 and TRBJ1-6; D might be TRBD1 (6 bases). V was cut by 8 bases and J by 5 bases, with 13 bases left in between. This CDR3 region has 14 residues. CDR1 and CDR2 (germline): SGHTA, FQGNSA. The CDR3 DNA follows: TGTGCCAGCGTACAGGGTTTCCATAATTCACCCCTCCACTTT. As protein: CASVQGFHNSPLHF.

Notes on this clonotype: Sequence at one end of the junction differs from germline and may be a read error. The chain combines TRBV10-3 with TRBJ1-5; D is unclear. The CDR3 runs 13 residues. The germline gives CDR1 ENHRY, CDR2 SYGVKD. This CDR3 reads CAITEATNQPQHF. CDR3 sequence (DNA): TGTGCCATCACTGAGGCTACCAATCAGCCCCAGCATTTT.

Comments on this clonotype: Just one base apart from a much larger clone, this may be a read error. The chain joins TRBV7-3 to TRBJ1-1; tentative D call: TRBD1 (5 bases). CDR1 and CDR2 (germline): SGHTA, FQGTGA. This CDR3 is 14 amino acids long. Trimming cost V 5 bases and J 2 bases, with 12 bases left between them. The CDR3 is CASSARGGNTEAFF. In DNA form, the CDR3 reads TGTGCCAGCAGCGCGCGGGGGGGTAACACTGAAGCTTTCTTT.

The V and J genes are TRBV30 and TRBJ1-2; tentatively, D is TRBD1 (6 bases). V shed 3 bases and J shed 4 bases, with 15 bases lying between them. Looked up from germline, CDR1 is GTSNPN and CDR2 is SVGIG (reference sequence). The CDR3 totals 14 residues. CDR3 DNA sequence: TGTGCCTGGAGCGGGGGGCCCCGTGGCTATGGCTACACCTTC. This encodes CAWSGGPRGYGYTF.

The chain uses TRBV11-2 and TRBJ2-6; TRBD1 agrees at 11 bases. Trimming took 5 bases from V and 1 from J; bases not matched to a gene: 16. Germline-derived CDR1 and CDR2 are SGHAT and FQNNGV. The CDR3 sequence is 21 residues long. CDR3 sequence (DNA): TGTGCCAGCAGCCCCGGGACAGGGGGTCGACAAATAATGTCTGGGGCCAACGTCCTGACTTTC. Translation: CASSPGTGGRQIMSGANVLTF. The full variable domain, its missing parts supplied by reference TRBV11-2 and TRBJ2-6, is EAGVAQSPRYKIIEKRQSVAFWCNPISGHATLYWYQQILGQGPKLLIQFQNNGVVDDSQLPKDRFSAERLKGVDSTLKIQPAKLEDSAVYLCASSPGTGGRQIMSGANVLTFGAGSRLTVL.

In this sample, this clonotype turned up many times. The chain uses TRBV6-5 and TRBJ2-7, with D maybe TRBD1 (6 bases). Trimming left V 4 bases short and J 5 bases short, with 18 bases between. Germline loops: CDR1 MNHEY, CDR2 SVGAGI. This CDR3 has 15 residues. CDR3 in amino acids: CASSSSQGLLNEQYF. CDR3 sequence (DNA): TGTGCCAGCAGTTCCTCCCAGGGGCTGTTAAACGAGCAGTACTTC.

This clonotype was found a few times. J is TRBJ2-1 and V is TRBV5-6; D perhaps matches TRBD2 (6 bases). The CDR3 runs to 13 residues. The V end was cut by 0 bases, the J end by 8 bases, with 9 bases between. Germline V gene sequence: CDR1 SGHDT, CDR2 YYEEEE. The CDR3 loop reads CASSLEASDEQFF. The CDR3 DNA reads TGTGCCAGCAGCTTGGAGGCTAGCGATGAGCAGTTCTTC. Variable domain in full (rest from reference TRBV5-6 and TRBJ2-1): DAGVTQSPTHLIKTRGQQVTLRCSPKSGHDTVSWYQQALGQGPQFIFQYYEEEERQRGNFPDRFSGHQFPNYSSELNVNALLLGDSALYLCASSLEASDEQFFGPGTRLTVL.

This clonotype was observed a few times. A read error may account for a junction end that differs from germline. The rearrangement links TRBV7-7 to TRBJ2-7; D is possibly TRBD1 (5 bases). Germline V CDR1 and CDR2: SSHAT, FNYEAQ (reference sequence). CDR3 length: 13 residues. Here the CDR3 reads CASSLDQGREQYF. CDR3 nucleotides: TGTGCTAGCAGCTTAGACCAGGGTCGTGAGCAGTACTTC.

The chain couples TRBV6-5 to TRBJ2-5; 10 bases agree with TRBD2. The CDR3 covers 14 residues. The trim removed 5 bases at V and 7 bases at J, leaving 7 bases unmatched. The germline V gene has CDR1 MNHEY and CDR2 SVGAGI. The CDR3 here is CASSRTSGSGTQYF. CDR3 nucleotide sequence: TGTGCCAGCAGTCGGACTAGCGGCAGTGGGACCCAGTACTTC.

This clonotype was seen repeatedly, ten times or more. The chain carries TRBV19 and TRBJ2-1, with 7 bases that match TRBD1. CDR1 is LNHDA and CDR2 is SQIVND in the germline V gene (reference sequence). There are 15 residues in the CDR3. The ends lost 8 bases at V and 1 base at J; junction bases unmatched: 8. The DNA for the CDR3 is TGTGCCAGTGCCCAGACAGGGAGTTCCTACAATGAGCAGTTCTTC. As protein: CASAQTGSSYNEQFF.

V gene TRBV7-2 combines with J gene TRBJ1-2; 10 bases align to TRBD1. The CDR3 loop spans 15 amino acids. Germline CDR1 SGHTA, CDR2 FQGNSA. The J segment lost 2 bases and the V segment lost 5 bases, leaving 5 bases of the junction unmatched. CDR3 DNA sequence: TGTGCCAGCAGCCCGGGACAGGGGCGAAACTATGGCTACACCTTC. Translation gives CASSPGQGRNYGYTF.

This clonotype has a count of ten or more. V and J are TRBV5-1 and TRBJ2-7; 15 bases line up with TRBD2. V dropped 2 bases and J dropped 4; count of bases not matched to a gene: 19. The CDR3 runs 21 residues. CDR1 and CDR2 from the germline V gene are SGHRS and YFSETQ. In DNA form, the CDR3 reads TGCGCCAGCAGCTTCTCATCTGGGACCGGGACTAGCGGGGGGCGGAAATACGAGCAGTACTTC. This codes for CASSFSSGTGTSGGRKYEQYF.

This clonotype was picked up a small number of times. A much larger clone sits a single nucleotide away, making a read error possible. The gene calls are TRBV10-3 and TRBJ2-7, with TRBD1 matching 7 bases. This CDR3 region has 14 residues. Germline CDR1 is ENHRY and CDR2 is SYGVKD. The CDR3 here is CAIRESGQLHEQYF. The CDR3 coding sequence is TGTGCCATCAGGGAGTCGGGACAGCTTCACGAGCAGTACTTC.

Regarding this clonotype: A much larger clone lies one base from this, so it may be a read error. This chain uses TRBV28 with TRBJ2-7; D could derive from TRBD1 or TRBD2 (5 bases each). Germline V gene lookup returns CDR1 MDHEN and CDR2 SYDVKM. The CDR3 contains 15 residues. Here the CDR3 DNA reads TGTGCCGGCAGTCATCGTGGGGGAAAAGGCTACGAGCAGTACTTC. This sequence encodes CAGSHRGGKGYEQYF.

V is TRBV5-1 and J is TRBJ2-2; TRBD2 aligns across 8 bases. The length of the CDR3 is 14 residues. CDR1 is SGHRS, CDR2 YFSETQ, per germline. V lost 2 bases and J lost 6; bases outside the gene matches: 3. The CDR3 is CASSFGTSSGELFF. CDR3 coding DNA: TGCGCCAGCAGCTTCGGGACTAGTTCCGGGGAGCTGTTTTTT.

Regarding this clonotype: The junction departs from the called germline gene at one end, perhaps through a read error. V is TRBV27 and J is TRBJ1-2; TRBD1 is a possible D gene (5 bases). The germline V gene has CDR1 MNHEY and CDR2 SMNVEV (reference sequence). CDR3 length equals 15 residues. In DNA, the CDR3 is TGTGCCAGCAGTTTATTTGGGGCCCTTAACCATGGCTACACCTTC. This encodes CASSLFGALNHGYTF.

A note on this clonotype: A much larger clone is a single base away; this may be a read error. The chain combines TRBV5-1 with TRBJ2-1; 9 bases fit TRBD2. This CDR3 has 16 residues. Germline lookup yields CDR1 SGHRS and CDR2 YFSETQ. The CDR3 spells CASSRQGLAELGERFF. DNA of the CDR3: TGCGCCAGCAGCCGTCAGGGACTAGCCGAACTGGGTGAGCGGTTCTTC.

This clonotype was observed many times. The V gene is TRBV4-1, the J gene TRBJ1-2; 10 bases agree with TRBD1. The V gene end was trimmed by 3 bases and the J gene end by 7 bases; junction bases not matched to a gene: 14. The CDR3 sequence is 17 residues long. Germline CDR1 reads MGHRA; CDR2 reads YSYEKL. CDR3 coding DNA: TGCGCCAGCAGCCAGCCGACTTCGACAGGGGGCGCGAGTGGCTACACCTTC. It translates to CASSQPTSTGGASGYTF.

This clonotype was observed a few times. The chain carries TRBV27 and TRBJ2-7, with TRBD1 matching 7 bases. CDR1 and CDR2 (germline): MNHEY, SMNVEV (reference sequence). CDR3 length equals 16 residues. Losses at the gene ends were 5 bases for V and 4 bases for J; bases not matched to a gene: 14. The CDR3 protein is CASSPFDRVWTYEQYF. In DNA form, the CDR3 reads TGTGCCAGCAGTCCCTTCGACAGGGTTTGGACTTACGAGCAGTACTTC.

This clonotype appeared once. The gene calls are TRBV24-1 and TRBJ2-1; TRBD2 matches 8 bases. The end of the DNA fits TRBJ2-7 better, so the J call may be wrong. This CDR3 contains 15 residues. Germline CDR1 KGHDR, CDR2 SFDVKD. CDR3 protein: CATSGGESSYNEQYF. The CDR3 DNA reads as TGTGCCACCAGCGGGGGGGAGAGCTCCTACAATGAGCAGTACTTC.

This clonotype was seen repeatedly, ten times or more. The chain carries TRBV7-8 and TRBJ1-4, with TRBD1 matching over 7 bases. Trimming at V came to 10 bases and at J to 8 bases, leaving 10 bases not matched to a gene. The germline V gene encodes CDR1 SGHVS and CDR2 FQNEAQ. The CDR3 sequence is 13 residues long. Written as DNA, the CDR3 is TGTGCCACCTTTGACAGGGCGGGGGAAAAACTGTTTTTT. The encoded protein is CATFDRAGEKLFF.

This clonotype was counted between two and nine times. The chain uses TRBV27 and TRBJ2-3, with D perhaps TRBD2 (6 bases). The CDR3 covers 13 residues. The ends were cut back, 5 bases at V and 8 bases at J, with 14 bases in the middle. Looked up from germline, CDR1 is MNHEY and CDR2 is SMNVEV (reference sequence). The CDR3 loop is CASSRDFPFTQYF. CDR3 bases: TGTGCCAGCAGTCGGGACTTCCCATTTACGCAGTATTTT.

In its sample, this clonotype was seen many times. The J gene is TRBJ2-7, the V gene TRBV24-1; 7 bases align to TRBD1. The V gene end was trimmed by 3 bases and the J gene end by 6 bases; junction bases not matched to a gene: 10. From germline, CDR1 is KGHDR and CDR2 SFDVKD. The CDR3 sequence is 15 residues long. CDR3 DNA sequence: TGTGCCACCAGTGATCGACAGGGAAGTACGCGCGAGCAGTACTTC. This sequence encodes CATSDRQGSTREQYF.

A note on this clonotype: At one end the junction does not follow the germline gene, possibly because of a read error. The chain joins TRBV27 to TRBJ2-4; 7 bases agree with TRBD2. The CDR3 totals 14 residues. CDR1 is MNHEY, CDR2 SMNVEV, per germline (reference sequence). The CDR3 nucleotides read TGTGCCAGCAAGGGGACTATAGCCAAAAACATTCGGTACTTC. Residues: CASKGTIAKNIRYF.

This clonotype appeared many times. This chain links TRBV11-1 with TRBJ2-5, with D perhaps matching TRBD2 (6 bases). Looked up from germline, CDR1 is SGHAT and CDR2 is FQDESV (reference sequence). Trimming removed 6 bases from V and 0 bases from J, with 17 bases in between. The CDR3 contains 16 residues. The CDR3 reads CASRDKEGLYQETQYF. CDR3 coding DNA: TGTGCCAGCAGAGACAAGGAGGGGTTGTACCAAGAGACCCAGTACTTC.